This TCR beta chain came from a study of control samples from healthy donors and cancer patients. CDR3 length equals 12 residues. V lost 4 bases to trimming and J lost 3 bases, with 9 bases between them. Looked up from germline, CDR1 is SQVTM and CDR2 is ANQGSEA. Using immunoSEQ multiplex PCR, the repertoire was profiled, and TCRdb retains in-frame clones only, with some absent. The table includes 80,000 to 85,000 clones, 70% to 90% detected once. V gene TRBV29-1 combines with J gene TRBJ1-2; D possibly corresponds to TRBD1 (5 bases). The sequenced sample was blood. The sequence derives from a woman in her forties or fifties in good health. The CDR3: CSVVGGDYGYTF. The CDR3 DNA follows: TGCAGCGTTGTGGGGGGGGACTATGGCTACACCTTC.